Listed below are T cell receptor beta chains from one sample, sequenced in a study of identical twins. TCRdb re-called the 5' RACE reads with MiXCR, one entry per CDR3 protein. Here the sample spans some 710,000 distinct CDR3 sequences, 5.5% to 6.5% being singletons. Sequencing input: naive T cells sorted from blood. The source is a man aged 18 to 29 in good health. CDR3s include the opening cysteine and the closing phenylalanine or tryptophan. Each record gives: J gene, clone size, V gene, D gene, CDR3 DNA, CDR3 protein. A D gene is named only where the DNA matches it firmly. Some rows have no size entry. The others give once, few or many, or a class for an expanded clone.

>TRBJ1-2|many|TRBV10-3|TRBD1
TGTGCCATCTGCTCGTTGGACAGGGGGGAGAGCTACACCTTC
CAICSLDRGESYTF
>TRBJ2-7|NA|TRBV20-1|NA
TGCAGTGCTAGAGATTACCGGAGAAACTCCTACGAGCAGTACTTC
CSARDYRRNSYEQYF
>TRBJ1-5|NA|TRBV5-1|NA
TGCGCCAGCAGCTTGGGCGGCACACAGGAGGAGCCCCAGCATTTT
CASSLGGTQEEPQHF
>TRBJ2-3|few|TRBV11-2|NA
TGTGCCAGCAGCTCCGAGGTTTATTCTATGGATACGCAGTATTTT
CASSSEVYSMDTQYF
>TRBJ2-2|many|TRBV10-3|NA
TGTGCCATCAGTGGGGGAGGAACCGGGGAGCTGTTTTTT
CAISGGGTGELFF
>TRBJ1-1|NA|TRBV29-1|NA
TGCAGCGTTGCAACCGGGGTGGGCACTGAAGCTTTCTTT
CSVATGVGTEAFF
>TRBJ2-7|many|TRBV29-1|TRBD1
TGCAGCGTTTTGGGACAGGGAAATGATTCTGGCTACGAGCAGTACTTC
CSVLGQGNDSGYEQYF
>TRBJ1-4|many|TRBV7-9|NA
TGTGCCAGCAGCCTAGACGGCAGCCGCAGGGAAAAACTGTTTTTT
CASSLDGSRREKLFF
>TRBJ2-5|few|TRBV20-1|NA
TGCAGTGCCAACGAGGCAGGCCCGGGCTTCCAAGAGACCCAGTACTTC
CSANEAGPGFQETQYF
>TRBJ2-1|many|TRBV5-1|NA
TGCGCCAGCAGCCCCTTGAGAGGGGCAGGGGCATCAAATGAGCAGTTCTTC
CASSPLRGAGASNEQFF
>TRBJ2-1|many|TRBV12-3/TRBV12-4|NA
TGTGCCAGCAGTTTAATGCGTGAGCAGTTCTTC
CASSLMREQFF
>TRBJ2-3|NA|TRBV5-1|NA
TGCGCCAGCAGTTTGGAGGGTAGCGGAAAAAGGAGGGCAGATACGCAGTATTTT
CASSLEGSGKRRADTQYF
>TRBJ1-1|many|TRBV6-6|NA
TGTGCCGGCGCCGTGAGGAACACTGAAGCTTTCTTT
CAGAVRNTEAFF
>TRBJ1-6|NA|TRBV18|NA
TGTGCCAGCTCACCAATAGAAGGGGGTTCCTATAATTCACCCCTCCACTTT
CASSPIEGGSYNSPLHF
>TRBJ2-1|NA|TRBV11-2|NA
TGTGCCAGCAGCTTGAACGGGATAACGGGCAATGAGCAGTTCTTC
CASSLNGITGNEQFF
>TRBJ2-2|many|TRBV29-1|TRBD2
TGCAGCGGTGGGACTAGACTAACCGGGGAGCTGTTTTTT
CSGGTRLTGELFF
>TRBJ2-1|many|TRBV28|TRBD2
TGTGCCAGCAGTTTCACAGCGGGAGGTGACAATGAGCAGTTCTTC
CASSFTAGGDNEQFF
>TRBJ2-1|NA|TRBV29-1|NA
TGCAGCGTTGGTGATGTCGGAAAAGTGTCCCAAAGCTCCTACAATGAGCAGTTCTTC
CSVGDVGKVSQSSYNEQFF
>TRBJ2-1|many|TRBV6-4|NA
TGTGCCAGCAGTGACGTGGCAGGGGGGGGATATGAGCAGTTCTTC
CASSDVAGGGYEQFF
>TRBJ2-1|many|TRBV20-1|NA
TGCAGTGCTAGAGAGAGAGGGGGACTCCCCGGGGGTGAGCAGTTCTTC
CSARERGGLPGGEQFF
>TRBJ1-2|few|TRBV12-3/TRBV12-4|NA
TGTGCCAGCAGTTTACTAGGTCGGCGGCACTATGGCTACACCTTC
CASSLLGRRHYGYTF
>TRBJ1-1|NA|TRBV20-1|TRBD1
TGCAGTGCTAGGGGACAGCGCACTGAAGCTTTCTTT
CSARGQRTEAFF
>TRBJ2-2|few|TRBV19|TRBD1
TGTGCCAGTAGTTCACTGACAGGGCCGGGCGGGGAGCTGTTTTTT
CASSSLTGPGGELFF
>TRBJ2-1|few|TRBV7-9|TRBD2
TGTGCCAGCAGCGTACTAGCGGGAGAATCTGGTGAGCAGTTCTTC
CASSVLAGESGEQFF